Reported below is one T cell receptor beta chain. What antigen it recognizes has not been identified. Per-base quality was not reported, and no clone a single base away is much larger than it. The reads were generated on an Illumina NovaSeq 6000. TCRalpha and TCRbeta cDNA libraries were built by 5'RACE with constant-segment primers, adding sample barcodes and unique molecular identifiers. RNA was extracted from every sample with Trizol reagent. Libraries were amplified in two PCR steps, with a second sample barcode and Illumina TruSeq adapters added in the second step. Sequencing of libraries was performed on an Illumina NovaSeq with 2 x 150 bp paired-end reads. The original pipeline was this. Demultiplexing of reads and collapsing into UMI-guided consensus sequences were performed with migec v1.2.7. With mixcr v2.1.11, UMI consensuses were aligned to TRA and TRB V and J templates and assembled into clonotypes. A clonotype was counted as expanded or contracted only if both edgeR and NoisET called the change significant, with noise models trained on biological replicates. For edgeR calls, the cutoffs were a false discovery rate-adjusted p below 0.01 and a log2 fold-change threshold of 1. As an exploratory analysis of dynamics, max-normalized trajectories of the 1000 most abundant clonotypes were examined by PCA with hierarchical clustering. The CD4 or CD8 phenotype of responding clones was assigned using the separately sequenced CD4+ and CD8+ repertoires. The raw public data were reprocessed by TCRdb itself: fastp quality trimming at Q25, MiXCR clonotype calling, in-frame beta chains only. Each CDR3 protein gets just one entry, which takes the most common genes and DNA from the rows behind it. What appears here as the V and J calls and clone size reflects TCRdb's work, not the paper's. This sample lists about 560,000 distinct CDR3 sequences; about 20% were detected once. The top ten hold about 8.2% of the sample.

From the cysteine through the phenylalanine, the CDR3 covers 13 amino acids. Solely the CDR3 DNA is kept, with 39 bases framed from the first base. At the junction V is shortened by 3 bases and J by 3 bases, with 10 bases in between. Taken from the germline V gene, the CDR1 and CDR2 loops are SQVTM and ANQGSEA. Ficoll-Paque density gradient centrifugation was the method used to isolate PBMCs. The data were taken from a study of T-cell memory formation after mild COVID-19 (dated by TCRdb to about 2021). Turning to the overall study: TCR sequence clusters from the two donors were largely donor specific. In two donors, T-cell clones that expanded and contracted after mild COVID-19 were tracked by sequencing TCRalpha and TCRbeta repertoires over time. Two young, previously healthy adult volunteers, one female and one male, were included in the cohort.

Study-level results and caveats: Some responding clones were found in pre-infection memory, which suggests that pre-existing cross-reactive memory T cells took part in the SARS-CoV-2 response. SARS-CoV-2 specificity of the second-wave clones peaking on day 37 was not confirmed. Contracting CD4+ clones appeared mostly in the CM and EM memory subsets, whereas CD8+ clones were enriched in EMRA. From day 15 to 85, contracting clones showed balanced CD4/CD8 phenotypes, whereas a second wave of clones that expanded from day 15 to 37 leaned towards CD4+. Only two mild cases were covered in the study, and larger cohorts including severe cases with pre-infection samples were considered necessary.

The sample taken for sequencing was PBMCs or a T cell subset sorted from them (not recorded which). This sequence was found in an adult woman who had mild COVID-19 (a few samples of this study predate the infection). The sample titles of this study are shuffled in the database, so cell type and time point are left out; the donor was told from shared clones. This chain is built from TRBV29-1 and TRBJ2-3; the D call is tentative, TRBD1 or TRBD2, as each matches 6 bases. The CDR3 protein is CSVEPGATDTQYF. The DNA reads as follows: TGCAGCGTTGAGCCGGGGGCGACAGATACGCAGTATTTT.